This T cell receptor beta chain appears in the sequencing data of a study of blood T cell repertoires in COVID-19. Study-level background: Researchers got acute and convalescent COVID-19 samples from the United States, Italy and Spain. From T cells, B-cell-depleted T cells, or PBMCs came the material, which was cDNA or gDNA.

As handled by the study authors: Reference gene primer amplification yielded estimated nucleated cell counts. Some clones are missing from TCRdb's copy, which holds only in-frame ones; the method was immunoSEQ multiplex PCR. That table furnishes V, J and clone size, whereas the DNA furnished D and trimming. The profile shows just under 90,000 clones, 88% of them singletons. The germline CDR1 and CDR2 sequences are MNHEY and SVGEGT. Trimming took off 2 bases at V and 6 bases at J, with 13 bases between the two ends. The CDR3 has 14 amino acids. The sequencing sample was made of peripheral blood. This clonotype was obtained from a man in his 60s with acute or convalescent COVID-19. The V gene is TRBV6-2 or TRBV6-3, the J gene TRBJ1-2; maybe TRBD1 (5 bases). The CDR3 sequence: CASSYTTGIDGYTF. The CDR3 DNA sequence: TGTGCCAGCAGTTACACCACAGGAATCGATGGCTACACCTTC.